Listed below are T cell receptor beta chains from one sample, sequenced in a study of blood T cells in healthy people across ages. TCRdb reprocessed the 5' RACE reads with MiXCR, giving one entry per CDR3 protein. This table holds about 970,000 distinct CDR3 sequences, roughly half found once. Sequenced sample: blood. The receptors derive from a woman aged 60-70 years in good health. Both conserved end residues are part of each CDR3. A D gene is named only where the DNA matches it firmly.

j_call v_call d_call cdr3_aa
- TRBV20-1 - CSAPGVGAYEQYF
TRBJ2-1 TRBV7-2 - CASSKDRRIEQFF
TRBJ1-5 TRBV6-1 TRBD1 CASRPRTGRESNQPQHF
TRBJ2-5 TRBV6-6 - CASSRQSNEQYF
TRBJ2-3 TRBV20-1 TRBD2 CSAGTSGRPYPTQYF
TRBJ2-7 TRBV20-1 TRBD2 CSAKPGLGVHEQYF
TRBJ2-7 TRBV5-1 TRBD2 CASSLTLAGTYEQYF
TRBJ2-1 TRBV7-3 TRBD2 CASSLRVSSGLNEQFF
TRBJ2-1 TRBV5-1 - CASSLAYPEQFF
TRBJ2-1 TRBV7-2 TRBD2 CASSLAALAGVGDNEQFF
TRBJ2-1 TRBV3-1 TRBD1 CASSRQGSSRSYEQFF
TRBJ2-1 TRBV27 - CASRYDSSSYNEQFF
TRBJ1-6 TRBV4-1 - CASSQGFRADRSSYNSPLHF
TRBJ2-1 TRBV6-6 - CASRLPGTQDRNEQFF
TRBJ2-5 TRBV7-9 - CASSSLGPQETQYF
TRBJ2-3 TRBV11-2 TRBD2 CASSLRLAGSTGTQYF
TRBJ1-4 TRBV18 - CASSLGLHQTNEKLFF
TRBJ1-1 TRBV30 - CAWNPGNTEAFF
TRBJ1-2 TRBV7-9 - CASSLQETTNYGYTF
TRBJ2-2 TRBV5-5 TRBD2 CASSLGTSTTGELFF
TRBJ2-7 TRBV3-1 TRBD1 CASSPIDRADEQYF
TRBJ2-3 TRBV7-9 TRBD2 CASSLGLAGVRADTQYF
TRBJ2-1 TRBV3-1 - CASSPLAGFNEQFF
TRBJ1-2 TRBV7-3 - CASSLAESYGYTF
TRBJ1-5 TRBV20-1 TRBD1 CSARDYRGRGQPQHF
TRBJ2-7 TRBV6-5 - CASRPRLVGGSNEQYF
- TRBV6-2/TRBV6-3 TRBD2 CASRGTSAREQYF
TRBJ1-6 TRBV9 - CASSVGWPDSPLHF
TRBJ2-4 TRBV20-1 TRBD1 CSARDSGQDNIQYF
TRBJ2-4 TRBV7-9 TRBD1 CASSLKGAGNIQYF
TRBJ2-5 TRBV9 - CASSHPEEPGSLEQYF
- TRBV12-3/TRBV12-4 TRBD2 CAGSPHLAGGRYEQYF
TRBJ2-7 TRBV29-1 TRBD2 CSVRSGVYEQYF
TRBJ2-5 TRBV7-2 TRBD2 CASSARTSGGETQYF
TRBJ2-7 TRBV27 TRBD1 CASSPTGVNSYYEQYF
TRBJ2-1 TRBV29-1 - CSVTGYDEQFF
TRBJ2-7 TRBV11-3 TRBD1 CASSTWTGDTYEQYF
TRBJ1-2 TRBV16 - CASSQSRTNYGYTF
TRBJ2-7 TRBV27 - CASSYGTHPGEQYF
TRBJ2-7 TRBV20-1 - CSAREDDSCEQYF
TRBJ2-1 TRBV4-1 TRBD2 CASSQVFSGGNSYNEQFF